The T cell receptor beta chain under discussion was sequenced for a study of CD8 T cells in ankylosing spondylitis. Study-level results: Disease-linked clones, CD8+, were relatively rare in peripheral blood. In ankylosing spondylitis patients, matched synovial fluid reportedly showed significant enrichment of disease-linked clones. Apparently characteristic of ankylosing spondylitis blood was a TCR beta motif (under ten highly homologous variants).

Scientists made TCR beta libraries using quantitative 5'-RACE with molecular barcodes. TCRdb redid the calling of the 5' RACE reads with MiXCR, one entry per CDR3 protein. The table shows fewer than 550,000 distinct CDR3 sequences, with approximately 5.3% occurring only once. Looked up from germline, CDR1 is MNHEY and CDR2 is SVGEGT. Deletions cut 2 bases from V and 10 bases from J, with 14 bases between. The CDR3 sequence is 13 residues long. This clonotype came up a few times. The target antigen is unknown. The J gene is TRBJ1-1, the V gene TRBV6-2 or TRBV6-3; D not resolved. Sequencing used blood, either unsorted or a sorted T cell fraction (not recorded which). The sequence was collected from a male donor with ankylosing spondylitis. The CDR3 sequence: CASSYLPLDGAFF. The CDR3 nucleotides are TGTGCCAGCAGTTACCTACCTCTTGATGGAGCTTTCTTT.